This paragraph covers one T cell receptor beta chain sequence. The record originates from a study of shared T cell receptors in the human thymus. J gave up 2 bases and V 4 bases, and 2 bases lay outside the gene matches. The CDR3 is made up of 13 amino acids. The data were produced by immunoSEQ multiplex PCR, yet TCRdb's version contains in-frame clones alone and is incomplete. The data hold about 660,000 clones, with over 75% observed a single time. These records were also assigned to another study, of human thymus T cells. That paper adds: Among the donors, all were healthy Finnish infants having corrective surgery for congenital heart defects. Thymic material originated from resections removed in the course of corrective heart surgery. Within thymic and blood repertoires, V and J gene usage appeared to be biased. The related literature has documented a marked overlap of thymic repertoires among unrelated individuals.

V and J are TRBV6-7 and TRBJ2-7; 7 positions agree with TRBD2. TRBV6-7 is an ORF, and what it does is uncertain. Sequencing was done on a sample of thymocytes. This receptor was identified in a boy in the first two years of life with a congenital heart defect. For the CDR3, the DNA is TGTGCCAGCAGTTCCGGGACTACCTACGAGCAGTACTTC. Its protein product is CASSSGTTYEQYF.